The next 20 T cell receptor beta chains were all read from a single sample in a study of identical twins listed by TCRdb under 2016. Libraries came from 5' RACE. The run used an Illumina HiSeq 2000. Starting from the raw public reads, TCRdb applied fastp trimming at Q25, assembled clones with MiXCR and retained in-frame beta chains. Entries that share a CDR3 protein sequence are merged under the most common genes and DNA. Recorded for this sample are about 250,000 distinct CDR3 sequences; around an eighth of them occurred a single time. Around 9% of the sample belongs to the ten largest clones. Sequencing input: memory (CD45RO+) T cells sorted from blood. Sample cell subset or site, as interpreted from the label and publication: CD45RO+ enriched T cells. The receptors derive from a woman aged 18-29 years in good health.

The table lists this clonotype with a few counts. J is TRBJ2-1 and V is TRBV12-5, with D possibly TRBD2 on 6 matching bases. Germline loops: CDR1 LGHNT, CDR2 FRNRAP. V was trimmed by 2 bases and J by 5 bases, leaving 19 bases between them. The CDR3 is made up of 17 amino acids. CDR3 nucleotides: TGTGCTAGTGGTTTGCCCCGAGGGGAGCGGGTTCACAATGAGCAGTTCTTC. Translation: CASGLPRGERVHNEQFF.

The genes are TRBV2 and TRBJ2-3, with D hard to call. The V end lost 7 bases, the J end lost 7 bases, and 9 bases lay between the germline ends. The V gene's germline CDR1 is SNHLY and CDR2 FYNNEI. The CDR3 totals 11 residues. In nucleotides, the CDR3 is TGTGCCAGCACTCTCCTCAATACGCAGTATTTT. It is translated as CASTLLNTQYF.

In its sample, this clonotype was seen many times. The chain carries TRBV20-1 and TRBJ2-1, with 7 positions matching TRBD2. Trimming took 4 bases from V and 9 from J; bases not matched to a gene: 12. Germline V gene data show CDR1 as DFQATT and CDR2 as SNEGSKA (reference sequence). The length of the CDR3 is 14 residues. CDR3: CSATNGLVEGEQFF. CDR3 nucleotide sequence: TGCAGTGCTACCAACGGACTAGTCGAGGGTGAGCAGTTCTTC.

This clonotype turned up a few times. The V and J genes are TRBV20-1 and TRBJ1-5, with D possibly TRBD1 on 5 matching bases. V gave up 5 bases and J gave up 3 bases, with 11 bases separating them. The CDR3 is 13 residues long. In germline, CDR1 is DFQATT, CDR2 SNEGSKA (reference sequence). This CDR3 reads CSASPGPNQPQHF. CDR3 nucleotides: TGCAGTGCTTCCCCGGGGCCCAATCAGCCCCAGCATTTT.

CDR3: CASSPLRSILYNEQFF. In nucleotides, the CDR3 is TGTGCCAGCTCACCACTCCGGTCGATCCTCTACAATGAGCAGTTCTTC. The V gene is TRBV18, the J gene TRBJ2-1; D is ambiguous. V gave up 1 base and J gave up 3 bases, with 13 bases separating them. Germline values: CDR1 KGHSH, CDR2 LQKENI. The CDR3 consists of 16 residues. The whole variable domain, remainder taken from reference TRBV18 and TRBJ2-1, is NAGVMQNPRHLVRRRGQEARLRCSPMKGHSHVYWYRQLPEEGLKFMVYLQKENIIDESGMPKERFSAEFPKEGPSILRIQQVVRGDSAAYFCASSPLRSILYNEQFFGPGTRLTVL.

Many counts were recorded for this clonotype. This sequence joins TRBV12-3 or TRBV12-4 and TRBJ1-5; 7 nucleotides match TRBD1. This CDR3 has 16 residues. V trimming: 1 base; J trimming: 1 base; junction bases outside the gene matches: 4. CDR3 DNA: TGTGCCAGCAGTTTAGGGAACAGGGGCAGCAATCAGCCCCAGCATTTT. This encodes CASSLGNRGSNQPQHF.

This clonotype was picked up a small number of times. The chain uses TRBV4-2 and TRBJ1-1; D is uncertain. CDR1 is LGHNA, CDR2 YNFKEQ, per germline. The CDR3 loop spans 13 amino acids. With 0 bases removed from V and 8 bases from J, the gap between germline ends came to 10 bases. CDR3 DNA: TGTGCCAGCAGCCAAGAGCAGTCCGGGGAAGCTTTCTTT. Its translation: CASSQEQSGEAFF.

This clonotype was recorded a few times. The chain recombines TRBV20-1 with TRBJ2-1; 8 positions match TRBD2. From germline, CDR1 is DFQATT and CDR2 SNEGSKA (reference sequence). CDR3 length: 12 amino acids. V lost 4 bases to trimming and J lost 8 bases; unmatched junction nucleotides: 4. The CDR3 protein is CSATGGFDEQFF. DNA for the CDR3: TGCAGTGCTACGGGGGGGTTCGATGAGCAGTTCTTC.

This clonotype was seen a handful of times. V is TRBV5-1 and J is TRBJ2-1; D remains ambiguous. Germline assignment: CDR1 SGHRS and CDR2 YFSETQ. Trimming pared 0 bases from V and 4 bases from J, leaving 11 bases between. The CDR3 covers 15 residues. CDR3 protein: CASSLAGQTYNEQFF. The CDR3 DNA reads TGCGCCAGCAGCTTGGCCGGGCAGACGTACAATGAGCAGTTCTTC.

This clonotype was picked up one time. The chain is built from TRBV20-1 and TRBJ2-2; D is ambiguous. CDR1 DFQATT and CDR2 SNEGSKA come from the germline V gene (reference sequence). Trimming stripped 3 bases from V and 6 bases from J, with 5 bases between. The CDR3 sequence is 11 residues long. The CDR3 DNA reads TGCAGTGCTAGCAGCCCCGGGGAGCTGTTTTTT. This codes for CSASSPGELFF.

This chain links TRBV20-1 with TRBJ2-7; 9 nucleotides align to TRBD1. This CDR3 has 14 amino acids. J was trimmed by 0 bases and V by 5 bases; bases with no gene match: 5. The germline V gene has CDR1 DFQATT and CDR2 SNEGSKA (reference sequence). DNA for the CDR3: TGCAGTGCTCCCCGACAGGGGGGCTCCTACGAGCAGTACTTC. Amino acids: CSAPRQGGSYEQYF.

This clonotype was detected ten times or more. The J gene is TRBJ2-5, the V gene TRBV3-1; the D gene could be TRBD1 or TRBD2 (7 bases each). This CDR3 spans 14 amino acids. Deletions cut 4 bases from V and 2 bases from J, with 11 bases between. The germline gives CDR1 LGHDT, CDR2 YNNKEL (reference sequence). The CDR3 DNA reads TGTGCCAGCAGCCGACAGGGACTACAAGAGACCCAGTACTTC. Its translation: CASSRQGLQETQYF.

The rearrangement joins TRBV29-1 to TRBJ2-1; either TRBD1 or TRBD2 may fit D (6 bases each). V was clipped by 3 bases and J by 7 bases, with 16 bases between them. Germline-derived CDR1 and CDR2 are SQVTM and ANQGSEA. The CDR3 loop spans 14 amino acids. The CDR3 sequence is CSVDIGGLGNEQFF. The DNA of the CDR3 is TGCAGCGTTGATATCGGGGGCCTGGGGAATGAGCAGTTCTTC.

This clonotype was detected a few times. The chain employs TRBV5-6 and TRBJ1-2; D is undetermined. The germline V gene has CDR1 SGHDT and CDR2 YYEEEE. There are 15 residues in the CDR3. The germline V and J ends were trimmed by 1 base and 2 bases, with 12 bases remaining between them. The CDR3, as DNA: TGTGCCAGCAGCTTGCGGTCGCAGGAGAACTATGGCTACACCTTC. Translated, it gives CASSLRSQENYGYTF.

This clonotype was observed at least ten times. The chain recombines TRBV7-9 with TRBJ2-7; D gene ambiguous. Trimming cost V 3 bases and J 9 bases, with 9 bases left between them. CDR1 and CDR2 from the germline V gene are SEHNR and FQNEAQ (reference sequence). The CDR3 spans 11 residues. The CDR3 protein is CASSFRAVQYF. CDR3 nucleotides: TGTGCCAGCAGCTTCCGGGCAGTGCAGTACTTC.

This clonotype was observed a few times. This chain joins TRBV7-9 and TRBJ1-1, with D possibly being TRBD1 (5 bases). The CDR3 is 12 residues long. V was clipped by 5 bases and J by 5 bases, with 9 bases between them. Germline V gene lookup returns CDR1 SEHNR and CDR2 FQNEAQ (reference sequence). The CDR3 nucleotides read TGTGCCAGCAGCAGGGGTGTTACTGAAGCTTTCTTT. Translated, it gives CASSRGVTEAFF.

The rearrangement links TRBV28 to TRBJ2-3; 11 bases match TRBD2. The germline CDR1 and CDR2 sequences are MDHEN and SYDVKM. Trimming at V came to 10 bases and at J to 4 bases, leaving 7 bases not matched to a gene. The CDR3 sequence is 14 residues long. CDR3 region: CATYSGGGSDTQYF. The CDR3, as DNA: TGTGCCACCTATAGCGGGGGGGGGTCAGATACGCAGTATTTT.

This clonotype appeared many times. This sequence joins TRBV20-1 and TRBJ2-1, with 8 positions matching TRBD1. The length of the CDR3 is 17 residues. The V and J ends lost 6 bases and 3 bases, in that order; junction bases with no gene match: 16. Per germline, CDR1 DFQATT and CDR2 SNEGSKA (reference sequence). Here the CDR3 reads CSAKDPGGAGNYNEQFF. The CDR3 DNA is TGCAGTGCCAAGGACCCAGGGGGCGCAGGGAACTACAATGAGCAGTTCTTC.

The chain uses TRBV20-1 and TRBJ2-7; no definite D call. CDR1 and CDR2 from the germline V gene are DFQATT and SNEGSKA (reference sequence). V was shortened by 2 bases and J by 0 bases, with 8 bases between the two germline ends. The CDR3 covers 13 residues. CDR3 nucleotide sequence: TGCAGTGCTAGATCGCCAGACTCCTACGAGCAGTACTTC. Translation gives CSARSPDSYEQYF.

This clonotype was counted between two and nine times. The chain recombines TRBV6-1 with TRBJ2-2; 14 nucleotides agree with TRBD2. The V segment lost 6 bases and the J segment 5 bases; nucleotides outside the gene matches: 2. Germline CDR1 reads MNHNS; CDR2 reads SASEGT. This CDR3 contains 15 residues. The CDR3 DNA reads as TGTGCCAGCAGCGGGACTAGCGGGGGAACCGGGGAGCTGTTTTTT. It translates to CASSGTSGGTGELFF.